This TCR beta chain was captured by sequencing in a study of blood T cell repertoires in COVID-19. Libraries were prepared by immunoSEQ multiplex PCR; TCRdb keeps only in-frame clonotypes and omits some of them. Of about 88,000 clones listed, around 85% are singletons. This CDR3 comprises 16 residues. Germline V lookup: CDR1 SGHRS, CDR2 YFSETQ. With 0 bases clipped from V and 3 bases from J, the junction kept 3 bases outside the gene matches. This clone appeared once. The TCR was taken from a woman between 55 and 75 years old with COVID-19, enrolled during active disease. The chain combines TRBV5-1 with TRBJ1-3, with 10 positions matching TRBD1. The sequenced material came from peripheral blood. The DNA for the CDR3 is TGCGCCAGCAGCTTGGCGGGGACAGGGGTTGGAAACACCATATATTTT. Protein product: CASSLAGTGVGNTIYF.